This T cell receptor (gamma chain) was identified during a study of Vδ1+ human thymocytes. Findings and limits, study-wide: Around 20% of thymic delta-chain sequences were Vdelta2, with few Vdelta3, unlike blood Vdelta1+ controls. Thymic TRG and TRD repertoires appeared highly polyclonal. Unexpected Vdelta2 sequences could cause misinterpretation of bulk repertoire data.

Concerning this clone: Its antigen is not known.

The J segment lost 8 bases and the V segment lost 4 bases, leaving 8 bases of the junction unmatched. The CDR3 loop spans 12 amino acids. The V gene's germline CDR1 is VENAVY and CDR2 YDSYNSRV. Alphabeta T cells were depleted, then CD3+ Vdelta1+ Vdelta2- thymocytes were FACS-sorted. Vdelta1+ thymocyte sorts reached between about 96% and 99.6% purity. The template was reverse-transcribed extracted RNA. Multiplex PCR used pooled V-gene forward primers and a constant-region reverse primer to amplify CDR3s. TCRdb reran clone calling via CATT on the multiplex PCR reads. The table has about 36,000 gamma-chain clones, around 20% seen once; the top ten hold around 1.9%.

The material sequenced was Vdelta1+ gamma-delta thymocytes from the thymus. Subset specified: FACS-sorted CD3+ TCRalphabeta- TCRVdelta1+ TCRVdelta2- thymocytes. The TCR comes from a girl less than two years old who had congenital heart surgery. The chain has TRGV8 and TRGJ1 or TRGJ2. The CDR3 DNA follows: TGTGCCACCTGGGACCCTTCTCATAAGAAACTCTTT. It is translated as CATWDPSHKKLF.